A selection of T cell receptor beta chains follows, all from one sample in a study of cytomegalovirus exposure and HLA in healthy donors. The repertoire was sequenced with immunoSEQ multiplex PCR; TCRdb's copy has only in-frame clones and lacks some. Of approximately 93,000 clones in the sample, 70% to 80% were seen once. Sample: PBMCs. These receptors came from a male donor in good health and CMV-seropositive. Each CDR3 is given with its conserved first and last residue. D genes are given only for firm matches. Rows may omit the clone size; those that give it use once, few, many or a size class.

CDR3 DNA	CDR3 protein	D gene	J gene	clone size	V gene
TGTGCCAGCAGCACACGGGACAGGGGGGGCCCTGAAGCTTTCTTT	CASSTRDRGGPEAFF	TRBD1	TRBJ1-1	-	TRBV9
TGCAGTGCCGTTGACAGCTACGAGCAGTACTTC	CSAVDSYEQYF	-	TRBJ2-7	-	TRBV20-1
TGTGCCACCAGCGAGGACAGGGGCACTGAAGCTTTCTTT	CATSEDRGTEAFF	TRBD1	TRBJ1-1	-	TRBV15
TGTGCCAGCAGTGGCTTTACAGGCTCAAGCACAGATACGCAGTATTTT	CASSGFTGSSTDTQYF	-	TRBJ2-3	-	TRBV25-1
TGCAGCGTTGGACAGGGACTAGCGGGGGTATACACCGGGGAGCTGTTTTTT	CSVGQGLAGVYTGELFF	TRBD2	TRBJ2-2	-	TRBV29-1
TGCGCCAGCAGCCAAAGCGGCGGCCAGGGGTATGAGTCACCCCTCCACTTT	CASSQSGGQGYESPLHF	-	TRBJ1-6	-	TRBV4-1
TGTGCCAGCAGCGCTGGCCCCTATGGCTACACCTTC	CASSAGPYGYTF	-	TRBJ1-2	-	TRBV5-8
TGTGCCAGCAGAGGGGGTTTTGGATCACCCCTCCACTTT	CASRGGFGSPLHF	-	TRBJ1-6	few	TRBV2
TGTGCCAGCAGCTTCCGGGACAGGAGCAATCAGCCCCAGCATTTT	CASSFRDRSNQPQHF	TRBD1	TRBJ1-5	-	TRBV7-2
TGCAGCGTTGAAGGGGGAGGTAGTGAGAACTATGGCTACACCTTC	CSVEGGGSENYGYTF	-	TRBJ1-2	once	TRBV29-1
TGTGCCAGCAGCTTACGGGTGAAAGAGACCCAGTACTTC	CASSLRVKETQYF	-	TRBJ2-5	-	TRBV7-9
TGTGTCAGTAGTTCGACAGGGAGTGAGCAGTTCTTC	CVSSSTGSEQFF	TRBD1	TRBJ2-1	-	TRBV19
TGTGCCAGCATCCCCGGGGCTGGGGCCAACGTCCTGACTTTC	CASIPGAGANVLTF	-	TRBJ2-6	-	TRBV7-2
TGTGCTAGTGGTTTAGGGGTCGCCAAAAACATTCAGTACTTC	CASGLGVAKNIQYF	-	TRBJ2-4	-	TRBV12-5
TGCAGCGTTGAGGTCGGGGTCGTTCAGTACTTC	CSVEVGVVQYF	-	TRBJ2-4	-	TRBV29-1
TGTGCCAGTAGTCCCGGGACTTTCAATCAGCCCCAGCATTTT	CASSPGTFNQPQHF	-	TRBJ1-5	few	TRBV19
TGCGCCAGCAGCCAAGGAAGGAGTCGGAACACTGAAGCTTTCTTT	CASSQGRSRNTEAFF	-	TRBJ1-1	-	TRBV4-3
TGTGCCAGCAGGTCTGACAGGGCCCATGGCTACACCTTC	CASRSDRAHGYTF	TRBD1	TRBJ1-2	-	TRBV6-5
TGTGCCAGCAGTGTAGCAGACAGCCGAGGGGAGCTGTTTTTT	CASSVADSRGELFF	-	TRBJ2-2	few	TRBV2
TGTGCCAGCAGCTCCACCGGACAGGGACGGACCTATGGCTACACCTTC	CASSSTGQGRTYGYTF	TRBD1	TRBJ1-2	-	TRBV5-6
TGTGCCAGCCACAGGGCTAACTATGGCTACACCTTC	CASHRANYGYTF	-	TRBJ1-2	few	TRBV2
TGTGCCAGCAGCCCGACAGGGAGCTCCTACGAGCAGTACTTC	CASSPTGSSYEQYF	TRBD1	TRBJ2-7	-	TRBV5-6
TGTGCCAGCAGCTTAGACCTGACTAGTCCCGAGACCCAGTACTTC	CASSLDLTSPETQYF	-	TRBJ2-5	-	TRBV11-3
TGCGCCAGCAGCCCTAACGCCTGGGGACAGGGATTTGAAGCTTTCTTT	CASSPNAWGQGFEAFF	TRBD1	TRBJ1-1	-	TRBV4-1
TGTGCCAGCAGTTACGCAGGGGGCTACGAGCAGTACTTC	CASSYAGGYEQYF	TRBD1	TRBJ2-7	-	TRBV6-6
TGTGCTAGTGGCAATGGTACTAGCGGGGGCACAGATACGCAGTATTTT	CASGNGTSGGTDTQYF	TRBD2	TRBJ2-3	once	TRBV12-5
TGTGCCAGCAGTGAACGGCAGGGTAGGACCGGGGAGCTGTTTTTT	CASSERQGRTGELFF	-	TRBJ2-2	-	TRBV6-1
TGCAGCGTCCCCGAAACTAGCGGGCAAGAGACCCAGTACTTC	CSVPETSGQETQYF	TRBD2	TRBJ2-5	-	TRBV29-1
TGTGCCAGCAGCTTAGCGGCGGAGAACACTGAAGCTTTCTTT	CASSLAAENTEAFF	-	TRBJ1-1	-	TRBV7-9
TGTGCCAGCAGCGGGTCAGGGGGCTACTCACCCCTCCACTTT	CASSGSGGYSPLHF	TRBD1	TRBJ1-6	-	TRBV9
TGTGCCATCAGGGACAGTACTCCTTATGGCTACACCTTC	CAIRDSTPYGYTF	-	TRBJ1-2	-	TRBV10-3
TGCGCCAGCAGCTTGGGGGACAGGGGGTCCTATGGCTACACCTTC	CASSLGDRGSYGYTF	TRBD1	TRBJ1-2	-	TRBV5-1
TGTGCCAGCAACCTGGAGTCTAACTATGGCTACACCTTC	CASNLESNYGYTF	-	TRBJ1-2	-	TRBV6-1
TGTGCCAGCAGCTCCCCGGACAGGGGCGTTGAAAAACTGTTTTTT	CASSSPDRGVEKLFF	TRBD1	TRBJ1-4	-	TRBV9
TGTGCCAGCAGCCAACGGACAGACATCTATGGCTACACCTTC	CASSQRTDIYGYTF	-	TRBJ1-2	few	TRBV14
TGTGCCACCAGCAGAGGAGGAGGCGCGGGCACAGATACGCAGTATTTT	CATSRGGGAGTDTQYF	-	TRBJ2-3	-	TRBV15
TGTGCCAGCGGTCAGGGGGCGCGGGCAACTAATGAAAAACTGTTTTTT	CASGQGARATNEKLFF	TRBD1	TRBJ1-4	-	TRBV13
TGTGCCAGCACTTGGACAGGGGAGAATTCACCCCTCCACTTT	CASTWTGENSPLHF	TRBD1	TRBJ1-6	-	TRBV6-6
TGTGCCAGCAGTGAAGGTCTAATCTCTGGGGCCAACGTCCTGACTTTC	CASSEGLISGANVLTF	-	TRBJ2-6	-	TRBV6-1
TGTGCCAGCAGCTTTCCCGCGTCCCGTCAAGAGACCCAGTACTTC	CASSFPASRQETQYF	-	TRBJ2-5	once	TRBV5-4
TGTGCCAGCAGAAGCGGAAACACCATATATTTT	CASRSGNTIYF	-	TRBJ1-3	-	TRBV6-1
TGTGCCTGGAGTGTACAGGGTGGCTATGGCTACACCTTC	CAWSVQGGYGYTF	-	TRBJ1-2	-	TRBV30
TGTGCCTGGAGTGTACGTGGAGGGTATGTCACTGAAGCTTTCTTT	CAWSVRGGYVTEAFF	-	TRBJ1-1	-	TRBV30
TGTGCCAGCAGCTTGACTGAGACAGGGGCGCGTGAGACCCAGTACTTC	CASSLTETGARETQYF	TRBD1	TRBJ2-5	-	TRBV5-6
TGTGCCAGCAGCTTGGCCGGGACAGGGACTGAAAAACTGTTTTTT	CASSLAGTGTEKLFF	TRBD1	TRBJ1-4	few	TRBV5-8
TGTGCTAGTGGTCCCCTAATAGGAAACACCATATATTTT	CASGPLIGNTIYF	-	TRBJ1-3	-	TRBV12-5
TGTGCCAGCAGCTTTTTTATACGGGGCAATCAGCCCCAGCATTTT	CASSFFIRGNQPQHF	-	TRBJ1-5	few	TRBV5-6
TGTGCCAGCTCACCAGGAAGTCAGGGAAGGGGCGAGCAGTACTTC	CASSPGSQGRGEQYF	-	TRBJ2-7	once	TRBV18
TGTGCCAGCAGTTTCGGTGGGACAGGGGTTGGGTATGGCTACACCTTC	CASSFGGTGVGYGYTF	TRBD1	TRBJ1-2	-	TRBV7-2
TGTGCCAGCAGTTCCCGGGACAGGGGAAGTAGCGGCGCTTTCTTT	CASSSRDRGSSGAFF	TRBD1	TRBJ1-1	-	TRBV2
TGTGCCAGCAGCTTAGCGATGATGACAGGGAACACCGGGGAGCTGTTTTTT	CASSLAMMTGNTGELFF	-	TRBJ2-2	-	TRBV7-6
TGCGCCAGCAGCTTGGCCAACAGGGAAGATGAAAAACTGTTTTTT	CASSLANREDEKLFF	-	TRBJ1-4	-	TRBV5-1
TGTGCCAGCAGCCTAAACCGGAACACTGAAGCTTTCTTT	CASSLNRNTEAFF	-	TRBJ1-1	-	TRBV9
TGCGCCAGCAGGCCGGGACTACCGACAGATACGCAGTATTTT	CASRPGLPTDTQYF	TRBD2	TRBJ2-3	-	TRBV5-1
TGTGCCTGGAGTGTGGGGCTAGCGGGGACTGACGAGCAGTACTTC	CAWSVGLAGTDEQYF	TRBD2	TRBJ2-7	-	TRBV30
TGTGCCAGCGCCTCCAACCCTAGGGGGAGAGAGACCCAGTACTTC	CASASNPRGRETQYF	-	TRBJ2-5	-	TRBV27
TGTGCCAGCAGCCAAGAGGGACTAGCGGGCACCAGCTCCTACAATGAGCAGTTCTTC	CASSQEGLAGTSSYNEQFF	TRBD2	TRBJ2-1	-	TRBV4-2
TGTGCCAGCAGCGTCAGGCGGTTAGCGGGGAGGGAGACCCAGTACTTC	CASSVRRLAGRETQYF	TRBD2	TRBJ2-5	-	TRBV7-2